These 27 T cell receptor beta chains came from one sample sequenced in a study of shared clonotypes between healthy human individuals (dated by TCRdb to 2018 to 2020). The method was the immunoSEQ multiplex PCR assay. In its TCRdb copy, this immuneACCESS table keeps in-frame sequences only and misses some clones. Where compared with another copy, unresolved V genes explain less than half of these, and the others have no known cause. The sample contains millions of clones, around 94% of them found a single time. Of the sample, around 0.14% falls within the top ten clones. Sequencing input: naive CD4+ T cells sorted from blood. Interpreted using the paper, the cell subset or site label stands for: CD45RA+ positively selected. Source of these receptors: a man in his late teens or twenties in good health.

V usage is TRBV30 and J usage is TRBJ1-4, with D tentatively TRBD1 (5 bases). V lost 0 bases and J lost 3, with 11 bases in between. This CDR3 has 15 residues. Germline V gene data show CDR1 as GTSNPN and CDR2 as SVGIG (reference sequence). CDR3 sequence: CAWSVTGVANEKLFF. The CDR3 nucleotides are TGTGCCTGGAGTGTTACGGGGGTCGCTAATGAAAAACTGTTTTTT.

The gene calls are TRBV6-4 and TRBJ1-2, with TRBD1 matching 7 bases. Germline CDR1 reads MRHNA; CDR2 reads SNTAGT. After removal of 3 bases from V and 8 bases from J, the junction contained 9 bases not matched to a gene. The CDR3 extends over 14 amino acids. This CDR3 reads CASSEGGSLGGYTF. In DNA, the CDR3 is TGTGCCAGCAGTGAAGGGGGCTCTTTAGGGGGCTACACCTTC.

The genes are TRBV14 and TRBJ2-1; TRBD2 matches 7 bases. Germline CDR1 and CDR2: SGHDN and FVKESK. V shed 4 bases, J shed 6 bases, and the junction held 3 bases outside the gene matches. The CDR3 is 13 amino acids. This chain's CDR3 is CASSPSGLNEQFF. DNA for the CDR3: TGTGCCAGCAGCCCTAGCGGACTCAATGAGCAGTTCTTC.

This clone has only one observation. The chain links TRBV9 to TRBJ2-7, with D maybe TRBD1 (7 bases). The CDR3 runs 15 residues. Deletions cut 4 bases from V and 4 bases from J, with 18 bases between. CDR1 and CDR2 from the germline V gene are SGDLS and YYNGEE. CDR3 sequence reads: CASSPRGRDGYEQYF. Written as DNA, the CDR3 is TGTGCCAGCAGCCCAAGGGGGCGGGATGGGTACGAGCAGTACTTC. Using reference TRBV9 and TRBJ2-7 for the parts outside the CDR3, the full variable domain is DSGVTQTPKHLITATGQRVTLRCSPRSGDLSVYWYQQSLDQGLQFLIQYYNGEERAKGNILERFSAQQFPDLHSELNLSSLELGDSALYFCASSPRGRDGYEQYFGPGTRLTVT.

There are a few counts of this clone. V gene TRBV10-1 combines with J gene TRBJ1-1, with D possibly matching TRBD1 (6 bases). The CDR3 totals 13 residues. The germline V gene encodes CDR1 WNHNN and CDR2 SYGVQD (reference sequence). V gave up 6 bases and J gave up 4 bases, with 12 bases separating them. DNA of the CDR3: TGCGCCAGCAGCCAGGGGTTGAGCACTGAAGCTTTCTTT. This translates into CASSQGLSTEAFF.

The V gene is TRBV10-2, the J gene TRBJ1-3, with 9 bases that match TRBD1. Germline V CDR1 and CDR2: WSHSY, SAAADI. V lost 10 bases to trimming and J lost 0 bases; unmatched junction nucleotides: 4. The CDR3 is 14 residues long. The CDR3 sequence is CATSDRGSGNTIYF. The CDR3 nucleotides read TGCGCCACCTCGGACAGGGGCTCTGGAAACACCATATATTTT.

The chain uses TRBV10-2 and TRBJ1-3; the match to TRBD1 covers 9 bases. Germline V CDR1 and CDR2: WSHSY, SAAADI. The CDR3 spans 15 residues. After removal of 3 bases from V and 2 bases from J, the junction contained 2 bases not matched to a gene. CDR3: CASSEQGAPGNTIYF. The CDR3, as DNA: TGCGCCAGCAGTGAACAGGGGGCTCCTGGAAACACCATATATTTT.

This rearrangement joins TRBV30 to TRBJ1-6, with D unclear. The CDR3 totals 13 residues. Trimming pared 5 bases from V and 4 bases from J, leaving 9 bases between. Per the germline V gene, CDR1 is GTSNPN and CDR2 is SVGIG (reference sequence). This CDR3 reads CAWEESYNSPLHF. As DNA, the CDR3 is TGTGCCTGGGAGGAGAGTTATAATTCACCCCTCCACTTT. Full variable domain (rest looked up from reference TRBV30 and TRBJ1-6): SQTIHQWPATLVQPVGSPLSLECTVEGTSNPNLYWYRQAAGRGLQLLFYSVGIGQISSEVPQNLSASRPQDRQFILSSKKLLLSDSGFYLCAWEESYNSPLHFGNGTRLTVT.

The J gene is TRBJ2-3, the V gene TRBV5-4; 8 positions agree with TRBD1. J lost 6 bases, V lost 4 bases, and 16 bases had no gene match. The CDR3 is 17 residues long. From germline, CDR1 is SGHNT and CDR2 YYREEE (reference sequence). CDR3 loop: CASSDGTGGGPGDTQYF. For the CDR3, the DNA is TGTGCCAGCAGCGACGGGACAGGCGGTGGGCCTGGGGATACGCAGTATTTT. Supplemented by reference TRBV5-4 and TRBJ2-3, the full variable domain reads ETGVTQSPTHLIKTRGQQVTLRCSSQSGHNTVSWYQQALGQGPQFIFQYYREEENGRGNFPPRFSGLQFPNYSSELNVNALELDDSALYLCASSDGTGGGPGDTQYFGPGTRLTVL.

The V and J genes are TRBV7-9 and TRBJ1-6; D remains unclear. The V gene lost 6 bases and the J gene lost 14 bases, with 11 bases spanning the gap. Germline V lookup: CDR1 SEHNR, CDR2 FQNEAQ (reference sequence). The CDR3 consists of 11 residues. The CDR3 loop reads CASSLARSLHF. CDR3 coding DNA: TGTGCCAGCAGTCTGGCCCGGTCCCTCCACTTT.

The chain links TRBV5-6 to TRBJ2-3; D remains ambiguous. The ends were cut back, 3 bases at V and 1 base at J, with 9 bases in the middle. Germline V gene lookup returns CDR1 SGHDT and CDR2 YYEEEE. CDR3 length equals 14 residues. This CDR3 is CASSWLSGTDTQYF. DNA for the CDR3: TGTGCCAGCAGCTGGCTTTCTGGCACAGATACGCAGTATTTT.

The rearrangement links TRBV18 to TRBJ2-2; no clear D gene. Germline assignment: CDR1 KGHSH and CDR2 LQKENI. Trimming shortened V by 4 bases and J by 3 bases, and 9 bases separated the two germline ends. The CDR3 sequence is 14 residues long. The CDR3 spells CASSLIEYTGELFF. In nucleotides, the CDR3 is TGTGCCAGCTCACTGATTGAGTACACCGGGGAGCTGTTTTTT.

The genes are TRBV30 and TRBJ1-3; TRBD1 might be the D (6 bases). Trimming pared 2 bases from V and 2 bases from J, leaving 7 bases between. The germline CDR1 and CDR2 sequences are GTSNPN and SVGIG (reference sequence). CDR3 size: 13 residues. CDR3 sequence: CAWSKGAGNTIYF. The CDR3 DNA is TGTGCCTGGAGTAAGGGGGCTGGAAACACCATATATTTT. Complete variable domain (other parts from reference TRBV30 and TRBJ1-3): SQTIHQWPATLVQPVGSPLSLECTVEGTSNPNLYWYRQAAGRGLQLLFYSVGIGQISSEVPQNLSASRPQDRQFILSSKKLLLSDSGFYLCAWSKGAGNTIYFGEGSWLTVV.

The V and J genes are TRBV10-2 and TRBJ2-1; 8 positions agree with TRBD2. The germline CDR1 and CDR2 sequences are WSHSY and SAAADI. V lost 5 bases, J lost 4 bases, and 4 bases stayed unmatched. This CDR3 comprises 14 residues. The CDR3 DNA is TGCGCCAGCAGTCTTAGCGGGGCATACAATGAGCAGTTCTTC. It encodes CASSLSGAYNEQFF.

This sequence joins TRBV10-3 and TRBJ2-5; a possible D gene is TRBD1 (5 bases). CDR3 length equals 12 residues. Trimming stripped 4 bases from V and 5 bases from J, with 8 bases between. CDR1 and CDR2 (germline): ENHRY, SYGVKD. CDR3 residues: CAISVNRETQYF. The CDR3 nucleotides read TGTGCCATCAGTGTTAACAGGGAGACCCAGTACTTC.

CDR3 residues: CASSETGGASTDTQYF. The CDR3 bases are TGTGCCAGCAGTGAAACAGGGGGGGCTAGCACAGATACGCAGTATTTT. This chain uses TRBV25-1 with TRBJ2-3, with D possibly matching TRBD1 (8 bases). CDR3 length: 16 residues. Germline loops: CDR1 MGHDK, CDR2 SYGVNS. The ends were cut back, 2 bases at V and 0 bases at J, with 12 bases in the middle.

CDR3 sequence (DNA): TGTGCCAGTAGTGCGCGGGTCTCGATTTATAGCAATCAGCCCCAGCATTTT. It translates to CASSARVSIYSNQPQHF. The V and J genes are TRBV19 and TRBJ1-5; D remains unclear. Trimming shortened V by 5 bases and J by 0 bases, and 17 bases separated the two germline ends. Germline V gene data show CDR1 as LNHDA and CDR2 as SQIVND (reference sequence). The CDR3 runs to 17 residues.

The table lists this clone with a few counts. The chain joins TRBV7-6 to TRBJ1-4; D unclear. The CDR3 sequence is 14 residues long. V was pared by 4 bases and J by 7 bases, with 13 bases between. From germline, CDR1 is SGHVS and CDR2 FNYEAQ. This chain's CDR3 is CASSSVTDGEKLFF. The CDR3 nucleotides are TGTGCCAGCAGCTCGGTAACGGACGGTGAAAAACTGTTTTTT.

The chain combines TRBV6-1 with TRBJ2-3; D is unclear. The germline CDR1 and CDR2 sequences are MNHNS and SASEGT. The V end was cut by 4 bases, the J end by 2 bases, with 10 bases between. The CDR3 extends over 14 amino acids. The CDR3 DNA sequence: TGTGCCAGCAGTGCGGCAGGAACCACAGATACGCAGTATTTT. Amino acids: CASSAAGTTDTQYF.

The chain recombines TRBV12-5 with TRBJ1-1; a weak D match, TRBD1 (6 bases). The CDR3 spans 17 residues. The V end lost 2 bases, the J end lost 0 bases, and 16 bases lay between the germline ends. CDR1 LGHNT and CDR2 FRNRAP come from the germline V gene. The CDR3 loop is CASGLFVRGAMNTEAFF. CDR3 nucleotides: TGTGCTAGTGGTTTGTTCGTCCGGGGGGCCATGAACACTGAAGCTTTCTTT. Together with reference TRBV12-5 and TRBJ1-1, the CDR3 gives the full variable domain: DARVTQTPRHKVTEMGQEVTMRCQPILGHNTVFWYRQTMMQGLELLAYFRNRAPLDDSGMPKDRFSAEMPDATLATLKIQPSEPRDSAVYFCASGLFVRGAMNTEAFFGQGTRLTVV.

This sequence joins TRBV5-1 and TRBJ1-2; maybe TRBD1 (5 bases). In germline, CDR1 is SGHRS, CDR2 YFSETQ. This CDR3 is built from 14 residues. The V gene lost 5 bases and the J gene lost 2 bases, with 13 bases spanning the gap. The CDR3 is CASRRDLLNYGYTF. CDR3 sequence (DNA): TGCGCCAGCAGACGGGACCTTCTAAACTATGGCTACACCTTC.

V and J are TRBV5-4 and TRBJ1-6; D is possibly TRBD1 (5 bases). The V and J ends lost 4 bases and 5 bases respectively, with 16 bases between them. Germline V CDR1 and CDR2: SGHNT, YYREEE (reference sequence). This CDR3 region has 16 residues. The CDR3 DNA follows: TGTGCCAGCAGCCCCGGGGGTCCAGGGAATAATTCACCCCTCCACTTT. The encoded protein is CASSPGGPGNNSPLHF.

The chain is built from TRBV9 and TRBJ1-6; 7 bases line up with TRBD1. Germline V gives CDR1 SGDLS, CDR2 YYNGEE. The CDR3 totals 15 residues. Trimming cost V 3 bases and J 10 bases; bases outside gene matches: 10. CDR3 sequence reads: CASSARQGSNSPLHF. The CDR3 nucleotides are TGTGCCAGCAGCGCCCGACAGGGATCCAACTCACCCCTCCACTTT.

This sequence joins TRBV5-1 and TRBJ1-6; D unclear. V was trimmed by 4 bases and J by 7 bases, leaving 15 bases between them. The germline gives CDR1 SGHRS, CDR2 YFSETQ. The CDR3 length is 15 residues. CDR3 sequence: CASSRIPGENSPLHF. DNA for the CDR3: TGCGCCAGCAGCCGGATTCCTGGGGAAAATTCACCCCTCCACTTT.

V and J are TRBV18 and TRBJ1-2; tentative D call: TRBD1 (5 bases). The CDR3 loop spans 12 amino acids. Germline V lookup: CDR1 KGHSH, CDR2 LQKENI. With 5 bases removed from V and 4 bases from J, the gap between germline ends came to 8 bases. Written as DNA, the CDR3 is TGTGCCAGCTCAGCCGGGGGCTATGGCTACACCTTC. This encodes CASSAGGYGYTF.

The V and J genes are TRBV5-4 and TRBJ1-1; D possibly corresponds to TRBD1 (5 bases). The length of the CDR3 is 15 residues. V dropped 5 bases and J dropped 3 bases, with 17 bases sitting between them. Germline assignment: CDR1 SGHNT and CDR2 YYREEE (reference sequence). The CDR3 reads CASSLEGWGDTEAFF. CDR3 in DNA: TGTGCCAGCAGTTTAGAGGGATGGGGGGACACTGAAGCTTTCTTT.

This clone has just one count. This chain links TRBV7-6 with TRBJ1-4; 7 nucleotides align to TRBD1. The CDR3 extends over 16 amino acids. The ends lost 1 base at V and 3 bases at J; junction bases unmatched: 5. Germline V CDR1 and CDR2: SGHVS, FNYEAQ. The CDR3 DNA reads TGTGCCAGCAGCTTAGGTGGTACAGGGGCTAATGAAAAACTGTTTTTT. It codes for CASSLGGTGANEKLFF.